This entry lists 27 T cell receptor beta chains sequenced from one sample in a study of cytomegalovirus exposure and HLA in healthy donors. Libraries were prepared by immunoSEQ multiplex PCR; TCRdb keeps only in-frame clonotypes and omits some of them. The sample includes 200,000 or so clones, 75% to 95% of them seen just once. The sequenced sample was PBMCs. All receptors derive from a woman under 30 in good health and CMV-seronegative.

The gene calls are TRBV7-7 and TRBJ2-1, with 7 bases aligning to TRBD2. The CDR3 sequence is 14 residues long. Germline values: CDR1 SSHAT, CDR2 FNYEAQ (reference sequence). The junction had 1 base not matched to a gene; V was cut back by 0 bases and J by 5 bases. CDR3 bases: TGTGCCAGCAGCTTAGCGGGAGGGAACAATGAGCAGTTCTTC. Residues: CASSLAGGNNEQFF.

The chain employs TRBV5-1 and TRBJ2-7, with 7 positions matching TRBD1. CDR1 and CDR2 (germline): SGHRS, YFSETQ. The CDR3 runs 16 residues. V lost 4 bases and J lost 0; bases outside the gene matches: 10. In nucleotides, the CDR3 is TGCGCCAGCAGCCAGGGACAGCTGCCGAGCTCCTACGAGCAGTACTTC. It translates to CASSQGQLPSSYEQYF.

The chain carries TRBV9 and TRBJ2-1; D is possibly TRBD2 (6 bases). This CDR3 has 14 residues. Germline V lookup: CDR1 SGDLS, CDR2 YYNGEE. Trimming took off 6 bases at V and 1 base at J, with 11 bases between the two ends. CDR3 in DNA: TGTGCCAGCACCCGGGAGATGTCCTACAATGAGCAGTTCTTC. Residues: CASTREMSYNEQFF.

The rearrangement joins TRBV7-9 to TRBJ2-7, with D perhaps matching TRBD2 (6 bases). Germline V gene data show CDR1 as SEHNR and CDR2 as FQNEAQ (reference sequence). V was pared by 2 bases and J by 0 bases, with 11 bases between. This CDR3 is 15 amino acids long. The CDR3: CASSLFSGSSYEQYF. Here the CDR3 DNA reads TGTGCCAGCAGCTTATTCTCCGGGAGCTCCTACGAGCAGTACTTC.

V gene TRBV4-1 combines with J gene TRBJ1-2; a possible D gene is TRBD1 (5 bases). Trimming took off 0 bases at V and 3 bases at J, with 11 bases between the two ends. CDR3 size: 15 residues. The germline gives CDR1 MGHRA, CDR2 YSYEKL. The CDR3 is CASSQDVRGDYGYTF. DNA for the CDR3: TGCGCCAGCAGCCAAGACGTACGGGGGGACTATGGCTACACCTTC.

The rearrangement joins TRBV10-2 to TRBJ1-5; D remains unclear. The germline V and J ends were trimmed by 6 bases and 0 bases, with 9 bases remaining between them. The V gene's germline CDR1 is WSHSY and CDR2 SAAADI. The CDR3 consists of 14 residues. CDR3 DNA sequence: TGCGCCAGCAGGGACTGGGATAGCAATCAGCCCCAGCATTTT. This encodes CASRDWDSNQPQHF.

The rearrangement uses TRBV11-2 and TRBJ2-1, with 9 bases identical to TRBD2. The ends lost 4 bases at V and 3 bases at J; junction bases unmatched: 16. Germline CDR1 and CDR2: SGHAT and FQNNGV. The CDR3 covers 19 residues. CDR3 region: CASSYPPQALAGIYNEQFF. The CDR3 bases are TGTGCCAGCAGCTATCCCCCCCAAGCCCTAGCGGGGATCTACAATGAGCAGTTCTTC.

V is TRBV5-6 and J is TRBJ2-1, with D possibly matching TRBD1 (7 bases). The V gene lost 1 base and the J gene lost 8 bases, with 25 bases spanning the gap. This CDR3 has 18 residues. Germline values: CDR1 SGHDT, CDR2 YYEEEE. The CDR3 DNA reads TGTGCCAGCAGCTTGCGGGGGTTGACAGGGACTTTTTTGGATGAGCAGTTCTTC. Amino acid sequence: CASSLRGLTGTFLDEQFF.

V gene TRBV29-1 combines with J gene TRBJ2-1; no definite D call. The CDR3 loop spans 11 amino acids. Germline lookup yields CDR1 SQVTM and CDR2 ANQGSEA. V was pared by 3 bases and J by 9 bases, with 9 bases between. In DNA form, the CDR3 reads TGCAGCGTTGAGGCGACTGCTGAGCAGTTCTTC. Protein: CSVEATAEQFF.

This chain joins TRBV30 and TRBJ1-4, with TRBD1 identical over 9 bases. The length of the CDR3 is 16 residues. The V and J ends lost 2 bases and 8 bases, in that order; junction bases with no gene match: 12. Germline-derived CDR1 and CDR2 are GTSNPN and SVGIG (reference sequence). The DNA for the CDR3 is TGTGCCTGGAGTTTTAAGAGTGGGACAGGGTACGAAAAACTGTTTTTT. This codes for CAWSFKSGTGYEKLFF.

This chain's CDR3 is CASSSQSRTSGREQYF. The CDR3 bases are TGTGCCAGCAGCTCCCAGTCTCGGACTAGCGGGAGGGAGCAGTACTTC. V is TRBV7-2 and J is TRBJ2-7; 14 positions match TRBD2. V lost 4 bases and J lost 7; bases outside the gene matches: 9. Germline CDR1 is SGHTA and CDR2 is FQGNSA. There are 16 residues in the CDR3.

The sample holds one count of this clone. This chain uses TRBV12-5 with TRBJ1-5; 7 bases align to TRBD1. Trimming at V came to 6 bases and at J to 3 bases, leaving 5 bases not matched to a gene. Germline V gives CDR1 LGHNT, CDR2 FRNRAP. CDR3 size: 14 residues. CDR3 in DNA: TGTGCTAGTGGACTACAGGGGATCAATCAGCCCCAGCATTTT. It codes for CASGLQGINQPQHF. Variable domain in full (rest from reference TRBV12-5 and TRBJ1-5): DARVTQTPRHKVTEMGQEVTMRCQPILGHNTVFWYRQTMMQGLELLAYFRNRAPLDDSGMPKDRFSAEMPDATLATLKIQPSEPRDSAVYFCASGLQGINQPQHFGDGTRLSIL.

The V call is TRBV11-3, the J call TRBJ2-1; 7 bases align to TRBD2. J gave up 0 bases and V 5 bases, and 10 bases lay outside the gene matches. This CDR3 spans 17 amino acids. Germline CDR1 SGHNT, CDR2 YENEEA. CDR3 sequence (DNA): TGTGCCAGCAGCCCCGAACTAGCGCCGCGCTCCTACAATGAGCAGTTCTTC. Translating it yields CASSPELAPRSYNEQFF. The full variable domain, rest sourced from reference TRBV11-3 and TRBJ2-1, is EAGVVQSPRYKIIEKKQPVAFWCNPISGHNTLYWYLQNLGQGPELLIRYENEEAVDDSQLPKDRFSAERLKGVDSTLKIQPAELGDSAVYLCASSPELAPRSYNEQFFGPGTRLTVL.

In this sample, this clone turned up once. This rearrangement joins TRBV5-1 to TRBJ1-2; unclear D gene. Trimming left V 1 base short and J 6 bases short, with 13 bases between. The CDR3 runs to 14 residues. The germline CDR1 and CDR2 sequences are SGHRS and YFSETQ. As DNA, the CDR3 is TGCGCCAGCAGCTTGAGTGCGGGCTCTAATGGCTACACCTTC. Translation: CASSLSAGSNGYTF.

The chain carries TRBV30 and TRBJ1-5; possible D gene TRBD1, 5 bases. Trimming took 0 bases from V and 5 from J, leaving 11 bases between them. The CDR3 is 14 amino acids. CDR1 is GTSNPN and CDR2 is SVGIG in the germline V gene (reference sequence). CDR3 sequence (DNA): TGTGCCTGGAGTGTACACTCGGGGGATCAGCCCCAGCATTTT. Amino acids: CAWSVHSGDQPQHF.

V gene TRBV9 combines with J gene TRBJ1-2; the D is unclear. V lost 0 bases and J 0 bases, leaving 12 bases between the germline ends. Germline CDR1 SGDLS, CDR2 YYNGEE. The CDR3 covers 16 residues. CDR3 DNA: TGTGCCAGCAGCGTAGAAGGGTCGAGGGCTAACTATGGCTACACCTTC. This codes for CASSVEGSRANYGYTF.

This rearrangement joins TRBV2 to TRBJ1-2; 12 bases are shared with TRBD1. The CDR3 loop spans 15 amino acids. CDR1 and CDR2 from the germline V gene are SNHLY and FYNNEI. The ends lost 6 bases at V and 8 bases at J; junction bases unmatched: 10. CDR3 DNA sequence: TGTGCCAGCAGCGAGTGGGGGACAGGGGGCCGAGGCTACACCTTC. It encodes CASSEWGTGGRGYTF.

The chain has TRBV9 and TRBJ2-1; TRBD2 aligns across 14 bases. There are 15 residues in the CDR3. Trimming at V came to 4 bases and at J to 8 bases, leaving 5 bases not matched to a gene. Germline CDR1 SGDLS, CDR2 YYNGEE. The CDR3 loop reads CASSIGTSGRDEQFF. Here the CDR3 DNA reads TGTGCCAGCAGCATTGGGACTAGCGGGAGAGATGAGCAGTTCTTC.

V and J are TRBV4-1 and TRBJ2-7; 11 bases match TRBD1. Per the germline V gene, CDR1 is MGHRA and CDR2 is YSYEKL. The CDR3 is made up of 18 amino acids. Trimming cost V 4 bases and J 3 bases; bases outside gene matches: 14. The CDR3 sequence: CASSPARDRGAPNYEQYF. DNA for the CDR3: TGCGCCAGCAGCCCGGCACGGGACAGGGGGGCACCGAACTACGAGCAGTACTTC.

This clone has a handful of counts. J is TRBJ2-2 and V is TRBV19, with 13 nucleotides matching TRBD2. The CDR3 extends over 15 amino acids. In germline, CDR1 is LNHDA, CDR2 SQIVND (reference sequence). The trim removed 6 bases at V and 7 bases at J, leaving 5 bases unmatched. As DNA, the CDR3 is TGTGCCAGTAGAGGACTAGCGGGAGAGGTCGGGGAGCTGTTTTTT. Translating gives CASRGLAGEVGELFF.

This chain joins TRBV5-1 and TRBJ2-5, with D possibly being TRBD2 (5 bases). The V gene's germline CDR1 is SGHRS and CDR2 YFSETQ. V was shortened by 4 bases and J by 0 bases, with 16 bases between the two germline ends. CDR3 length: 16 amino acids. CDR3 amino acids: CASSQRSTGDQETQYF. As DNA, the CDR3 is TGCGCCAGCAGCCAAAGATCCACCGGGGACCAAGAGACCCAGTACTTC.

The CDR3 is CASSLVNAGTVTPGELFF. As DNA, the CDR3 is TGTGCCAGCAGCTTAGTAAATGCCGGGACAGTTACACCCGGGGAGCTGTTTTTT. V and J are TRBV7-8 and TRBJ2-2; 7 positions match TRBD1. The CDR3 extends over 18 amino acids. Looked up from germline, CDR1 is SGHVS and CDR2 is FQNEAQ. V was pared by 1 base and J by 6 bases, with 14 bases of the junction left unmatched.

The CDR3 loop is CASSLPDTVRLAGAEQYF. CDR3 nucleotides: TGTGCCAGCAGCTTACCCGACACCGTAAGACTAGCGGGAGCCGAGCAGTACTTC. This sequence joins TRBV7-9 and TRBJ2-7, with 12 positions matching TRBD2. The CDR3 consists of 18 residues. The germline V gene encodes CDR1 SEHNR and CDR2 FQNEAQ (reference sequence). After removal of 2 bases from V and 6 bases from J, the junction contained 14 bases not matched to a gene.

This chain joins TRBV9 and TRBJ1-2; D possibly corresponds to TRBD1 (5 bases). V was shortened by 3 bases and J by 4 bases, with 13 bases between the two germline ends. This CDR3 region has 14 residues. Germline V gives CDR1 SGDLS, CDR2 YYNGEE. Here the CDR3 DNA reads TGTGCCAGCAGCGCCTTGGGGGGAGCCTATGGCTACACCTTC. Amino acid sequence: CASSALGGAYGYTF.

The chain has TRBV27 and TRBJ2-3; 16 bases fit TRBD2. There are 19 residues in the CDR3. V lost 5 bases and J lost 2; bases outside the gene matches: 10. Germline assignment: CDR1 MNHEY and CDR2 SMNVEV (reference sequence). CDR3 DNA sequence: TGTGCCAGCAGTACCGGGACTAGCGGGAGGGTGCTCGCCACAGATACGCAGTATTTT. Its translation: CASSTGTSGRVLATDTQYF.

This clone appeared a single time. The genes are TRBV23-1 and TRBJ2-7, with 10 bases aligning to TRBD1. TRBV23-1 carries the ORF label, with uncertain function. The V segment lost 4 bases and the J segment 4 bases; nucleotides outside the gene matches: 7. The CDR3 spans 15 residues. This CDR3 reads CASSPRDRGLYEQYF. CDR3 coding DNA: TGCGCCAGCAGTCCCCGGGACAGGGGTTTGTACGAGCAGTACTTC.

The rearrangement links TRBV7-6 to TRBJ1-1; 8 bases are shared with TRBD1. CDR1 is SGHVS and CDR2 is FNYEAQ in the germline V gene. The V segment lost 3 bases and the J segment 1 base; nucleotides outside the gene matches: 4. The CDR3 consists of 15 residues. The CDR3 DNA is TGTGCCAGCAGCTTCAACAGGGGGAAGAACACTGAAGCTTTCTTT. As protein: CASSFNRGKNTEAFF. The complete variable domain, with remaining parts taken from reference TRBV7-6 and TRBJ1-1, reads GAGVSQSPRYKVTKRGQDVALRCDPISGHVSLYWYRQALGQGPEFLTYFNYEAQQDKSGLPNDRFSAERPEGSISTLTIQRTEQRDSAMYRCASSFNRGKNTEAFFGQGTRLTVV.